Each of the 5 T cell receptor beta chains below was sequenced from the same sample in a study of cytomegalovirus exposure and HLA in healthy donors (dated by TCRdb to 2016 to 2017). Libraries were made using the immunoSEQ multiplex PCR assay. TCRdb's version of the immuneACCESS table is confined to in-frame rearrangements and falls short of the full clone set. An unresolved V gene accounts for under half of the shortfall where checked; the remainder is of unknown origin. This sample holds about 150,000 clones; less than 90% were observed only once. The ten largest clones capture 20% to 25% of the sample. Sequencing was performed on PBMCs. All receptors derive from a man aged 18 to 29 in good health and CMV-seropositive.

V is TRBV7-2 and J is TRBJ2-7; TRBD1 aligns across 9 bases. CDR3 length equals 13 residues. Trimming cost V 6 bases and J 3 bases; bases outside gene matches: 3. The germline CDR1 and CDR2 sequences are SGHTA and FQGNSA. The CDR3 region is CASRRGQGYEQYF. The CDR3 nucleotides read TGTGCCAGCAGAAGGGGACAGGGCTACGAGCAGTACTTC.

This sequence joins TRBV6-6 and TRBJ2-1; 7 bases fit TRBD2. The CDR3 consists of 12 residues. The J segment lost 2 bases and the V segment lost 8 bases, leaving 0 bases of the junction unmatched. Germline loops: CDR1 MNHNY, CDR2 SVGAGI (reference sequence). As DNA, the CDR3 is TGTGCCAGCGGGGGGGCCTACAATGAGCAGTTCTTC. Translating it yields CASGGAYNEQFF.

The genes are TRBV9 and TRBJ2-1; 9 bases are shared with TRBD2. The CDR3 sequence is 13 residues long. The junction had 4 bases not matched to a gene; V was cut back by 4 bases and J by 8 bases. Germline V gives CDR1 SGDLS, CDR2 YYNGEE. CDR3 loop: CASSSAGGHEQFF. The CDR3 region has the DNA TGTGCCAGCAGCTCGGCGGGAGGGCATGAGCAGTTCTTC.

CDR3 protein: CAWSTSSGSSYEQYF. CDR3 bases: TGTGCCTGGAGTACCTCTAGCGGCAGCTCCTACGAGCAGTACTTC. This chain links TRBV30 with TRBJ2-7, with TRBD2 matching over 7 bases. J gave up 0 bases and V 2 bases, and 7 bases lay outside the gene matches. CDR3 length: 15 residues. CDR1 and CDR2 from the germline V gene are GTSNPN and SVGIG (reference sequence).

CDR3 protein: CASSVDITQNTGELFF. CDR3 nucleotide sequence: TGTGCCAGCAGCGTAGACATCACCCAAAACACCGGGGAGCTGTTTTTT. The chain recombines TRBV9 with TRBJ2-2; no definite D call. Germline lookup yields CDR1 SGDLS and CDR2 YYNGEE. V lost 0 bases and J 2 bases, leaving 11 bases between the germline ends. This CDR3 region has 16 residues.